This TCR beta chain appears in the sequencing data of a study of human T cells and chemical hapten exposure. Time point specified: patch test 1, 2 weeks after DPC sensitization. As to treatment: therapeutic diphenylcyclopropenone sensitization with weekly scalp DPC. General study results and limits: Clustering by CDR3 similarity yielded significantly more large clusters from expanded TCRs than controls. TCRs at high frequency, those above 1 in 1000, did not change with DPC sensitization.

In this sample, this clonotype turned up a few times. Its antigen remains unidentified. Individual cDNA molecules in this library carried unique molecular identifiers. One entry per CDR3 protein results from TCRdb running MiXCR on the RACE reads. The sample has more than 65,000 distinct CDR3 sequences; 10% are singletons. There are 17 residues in the CDR3. Unmatched junction bases numbered 11, after V lost 5 bases and J lost 0 bases. The sequence was collected from a woman aged 45-65 years with alopecia areata. Some clones in this sample may be carry-over from other donors' samples. Sequenced material: whole blood, taken in connection with sensitization to the hapten diphenylcyclopropenone (DPC). This sequence joins TRBV12-3 or TRBV12-4 and TRBJ2-3, with TRBD2 matching over 7 bases. The CDR3 region is CASSPGTGRVSTDTQYF. CDR3 sequence (DNA): TGTGCCAGCAGTCCCGGGACGGGGAGGGTTAGCACAGATACGCAGTATTTT.